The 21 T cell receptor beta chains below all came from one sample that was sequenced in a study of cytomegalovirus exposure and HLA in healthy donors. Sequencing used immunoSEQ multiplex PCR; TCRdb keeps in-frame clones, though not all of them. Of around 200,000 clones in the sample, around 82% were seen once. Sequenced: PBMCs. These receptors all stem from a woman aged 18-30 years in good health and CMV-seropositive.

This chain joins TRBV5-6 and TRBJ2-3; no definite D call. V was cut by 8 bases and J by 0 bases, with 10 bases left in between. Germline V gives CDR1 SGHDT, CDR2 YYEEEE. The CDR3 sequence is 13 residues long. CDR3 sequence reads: CASPHLSTDTQYF. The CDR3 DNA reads TGTGCCAGTCCGCACCTAAGCACAGATACGCAGTATTTT.

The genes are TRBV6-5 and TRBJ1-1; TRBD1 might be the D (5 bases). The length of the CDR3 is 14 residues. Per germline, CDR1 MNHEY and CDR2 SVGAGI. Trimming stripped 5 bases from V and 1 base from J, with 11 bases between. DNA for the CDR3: TGTGCCAGCAGTGCCCCTGGACAGAACACTGAAGCTTTCTTT. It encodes CASSAPGQNTEAFF.

CDR3: CATSRDPPRGTDTQYF. CDR3 DNA: TGTGCCACCAGCAGAGATCCACCACGGGGCACAGATACGCAGTATTTT. The chain links TRBV15 to TRBJ2-3, with D uncertain. The germline V and J ends were trimmed by 0 bases and 1 base, with 11 bases remaining between them. CDR3 length equals 16 residues. From germline, CDR1 is LNHNV and CDR2 YYDKDF (reference sequence).

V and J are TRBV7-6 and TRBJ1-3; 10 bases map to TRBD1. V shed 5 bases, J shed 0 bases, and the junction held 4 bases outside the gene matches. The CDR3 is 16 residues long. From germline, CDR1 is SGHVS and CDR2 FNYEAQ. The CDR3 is CASSIGQGGSGNTIYF. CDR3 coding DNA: TGTGCCAGCAGCATCGGACAGGGGGGCTCTGGAAACACCATATATTTT.

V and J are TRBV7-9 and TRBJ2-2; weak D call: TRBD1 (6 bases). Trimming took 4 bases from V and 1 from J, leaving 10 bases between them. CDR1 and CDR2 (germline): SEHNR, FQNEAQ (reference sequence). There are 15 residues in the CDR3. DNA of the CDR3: TGTGCCAGCAGCTACCCGGGACAGAACACCGGGGAGCTGTTTTTT. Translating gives CASSYPGQNTGELFF.

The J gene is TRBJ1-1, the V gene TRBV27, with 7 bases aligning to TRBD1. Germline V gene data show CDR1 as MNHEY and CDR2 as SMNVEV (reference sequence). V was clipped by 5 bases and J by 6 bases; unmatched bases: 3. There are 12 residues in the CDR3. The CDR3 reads CASSLQGAEAFF. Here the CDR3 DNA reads TGTGCCAGCAGTCTCCAGGGGGCTGAAGCTTTCTTT.

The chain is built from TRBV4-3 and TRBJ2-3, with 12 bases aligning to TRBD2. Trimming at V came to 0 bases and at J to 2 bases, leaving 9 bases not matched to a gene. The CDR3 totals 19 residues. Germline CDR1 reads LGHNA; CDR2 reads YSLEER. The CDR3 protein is CASSQDESSGGAFTDTQYF. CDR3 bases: TGCGCCAGCAGCCAAGATGAGTCTAGCGGGGGGGCCTTCACAGATACGCAGTATTTT.

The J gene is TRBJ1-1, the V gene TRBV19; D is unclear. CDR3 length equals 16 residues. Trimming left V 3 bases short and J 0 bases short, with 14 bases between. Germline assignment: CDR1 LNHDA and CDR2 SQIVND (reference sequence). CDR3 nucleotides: TGTGCCAGTAGTATTTGGGCAGGATCAGTGAACACTGAAGCTTTCTTT. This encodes CASSIWAGSVNTEAFF.

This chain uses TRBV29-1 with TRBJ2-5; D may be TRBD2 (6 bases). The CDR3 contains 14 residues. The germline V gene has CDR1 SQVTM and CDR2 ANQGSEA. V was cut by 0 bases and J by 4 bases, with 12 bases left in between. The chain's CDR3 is CSVEEGASAETQYF. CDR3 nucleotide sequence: TGCAGCGTTGAAGAGGGCGCTAGCGCAGAGACCCAGTACTTC. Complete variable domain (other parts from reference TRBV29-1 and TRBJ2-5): SAVISQKPSRDICQRGTSLTIQCQVDSQVTMMFWYRQQPGQSLTLIATANQGSEATYESGFVIDKFPISRPNLTFSTLTVSNMSPEDSSIYLCSVEEGASAETQYFGPGTRLLVL.

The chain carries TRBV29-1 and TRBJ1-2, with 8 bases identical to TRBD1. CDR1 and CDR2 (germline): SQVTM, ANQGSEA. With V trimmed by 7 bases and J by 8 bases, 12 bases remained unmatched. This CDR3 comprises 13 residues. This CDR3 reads CSADRGGLRGYTF. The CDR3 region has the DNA TGCAGCGCCGACAGGGGTGGCCTGCGGGGCTACACCTTC.

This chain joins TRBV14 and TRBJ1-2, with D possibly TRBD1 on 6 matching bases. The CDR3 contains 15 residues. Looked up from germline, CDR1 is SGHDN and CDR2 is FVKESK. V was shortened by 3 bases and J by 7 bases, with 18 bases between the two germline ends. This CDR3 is CASSQLDRPLGGYTF. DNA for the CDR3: TGTGCCAGCAGCCAGCTGGACAGACCCCTTGGTGGCTACACCTTC.

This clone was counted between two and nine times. CDR3 bases: TGTGCCAGCAGTTTATGGGGGCGCAATGAGCAGTTCTTC. Translating gives CASSLWGRNEQFF. The rearrangement links TRBV27 to TRBJ2-1; weak D call: TRBD1 (6 bases). The germline V gene has CDR1 MNHEY and CDR2 SMNVEV (reference sequence). The V end lost 1 base, the J end lost 6 bases, and 7 bases lay between the germline ends. The CDR3 is 13 amino acids.

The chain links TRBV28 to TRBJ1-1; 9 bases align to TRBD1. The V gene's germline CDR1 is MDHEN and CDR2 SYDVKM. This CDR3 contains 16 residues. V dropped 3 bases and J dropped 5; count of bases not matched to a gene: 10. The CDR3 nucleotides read TGTGCCAGCAGTTTCTTCTCGGGGACAGGGAGGACTGAAGCTTTCTTT. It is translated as CASSFFSGTGRTEAFF.

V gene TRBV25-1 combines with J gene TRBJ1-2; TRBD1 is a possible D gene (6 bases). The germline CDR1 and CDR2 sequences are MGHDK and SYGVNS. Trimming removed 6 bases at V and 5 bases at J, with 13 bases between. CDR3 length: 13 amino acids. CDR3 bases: TGTGCCAGCAGCCGGGACAACTTTTATGGCTACACCTTC. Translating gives CASSRDNFYGYTF.

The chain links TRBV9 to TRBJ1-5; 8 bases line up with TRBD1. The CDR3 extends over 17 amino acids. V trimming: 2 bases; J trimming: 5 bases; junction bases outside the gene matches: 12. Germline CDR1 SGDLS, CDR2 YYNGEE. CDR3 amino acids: CASSVLGTQQGDQPQHF. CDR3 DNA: TGTGCCAGCAGCGTCTTAGGGACACAACAGGGGGATCAGCCCCAGCATTTT. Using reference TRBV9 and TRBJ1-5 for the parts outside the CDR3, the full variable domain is DSGVTQTPKHLITATGQRVTLRCSPRSGDLSVYWYQQSLDQGLQFLIQYYNGEERAKGNILERFSAQQFPDLHSELNLSSLELGDSALYFCASSVLGTQQGDQPQHFGDGTRLSIL.

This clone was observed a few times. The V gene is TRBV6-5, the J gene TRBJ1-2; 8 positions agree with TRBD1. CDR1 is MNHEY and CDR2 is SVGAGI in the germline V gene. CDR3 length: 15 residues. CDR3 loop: CAAGTGVLFNYGYTF. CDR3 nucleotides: TGTGCAGCTGGGACAGGAGTTTTATTTAACTATGGCTACACCTTC.

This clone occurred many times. The CDR3 DNA sequence: TGTGCCAGCAGTGACTCACCGGGACAGGGGCCCGGGGAGCTGTTTTTT. Protein: CASSDSPGQGPGELFF. This chain links TRBV6-4 with TRBJ2-2; 10 nucleotides line up with TRBD1. V shed 0 bases, J shed 6 bases, and the junction held 4 bases outside the gene matches. CDR1 is MRHNA, CDR2 SNTAGT, per germline. The CDR3 consists of 16 residues.

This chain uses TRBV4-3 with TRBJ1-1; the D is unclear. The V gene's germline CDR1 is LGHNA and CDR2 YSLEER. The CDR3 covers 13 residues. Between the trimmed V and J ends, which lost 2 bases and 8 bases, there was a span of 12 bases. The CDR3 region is CASSQRAGGEAFF. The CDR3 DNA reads TGCGCCAGCAGCCAACGGGCAGGAGGGGAAGCTTTCTTT.

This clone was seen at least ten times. The CDR3 bases are TGTGCCAGCAGCCAGGGGACAGGGTTTAGCTCCTACGAGCAGTACTTC. This encodes CASSQGTGFSSYEQYF. The rearrangement links TRBV4-2 to TRBJ2-7; 9 bases match TRBD1. The CDR3 consists of 16 residues. The V gene's germline CDR1 is LGHNA and CDR2 YNFKEQ. V dropped 3 bases and J dropped 0; count of bases not matched to a gene: 6.

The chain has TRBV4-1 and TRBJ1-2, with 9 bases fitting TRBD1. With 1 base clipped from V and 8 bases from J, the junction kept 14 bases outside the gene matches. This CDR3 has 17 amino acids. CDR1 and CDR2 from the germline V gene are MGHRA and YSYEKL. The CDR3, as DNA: TGCGCCAGCAGCCAAGGCATGGGGACAGGGCCTTCTCACGGCTACACCTTC. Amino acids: CASSQGMGTGPSHGYTF.

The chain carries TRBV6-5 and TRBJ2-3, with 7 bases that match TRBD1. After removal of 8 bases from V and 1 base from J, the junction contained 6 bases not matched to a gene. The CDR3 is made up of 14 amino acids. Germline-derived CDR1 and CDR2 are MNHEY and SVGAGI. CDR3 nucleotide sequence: TGTGCCAGCGCCCGGGACAGCCGCACAGATACGCAGTATTTT. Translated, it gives CASARDSRTDTQYF.